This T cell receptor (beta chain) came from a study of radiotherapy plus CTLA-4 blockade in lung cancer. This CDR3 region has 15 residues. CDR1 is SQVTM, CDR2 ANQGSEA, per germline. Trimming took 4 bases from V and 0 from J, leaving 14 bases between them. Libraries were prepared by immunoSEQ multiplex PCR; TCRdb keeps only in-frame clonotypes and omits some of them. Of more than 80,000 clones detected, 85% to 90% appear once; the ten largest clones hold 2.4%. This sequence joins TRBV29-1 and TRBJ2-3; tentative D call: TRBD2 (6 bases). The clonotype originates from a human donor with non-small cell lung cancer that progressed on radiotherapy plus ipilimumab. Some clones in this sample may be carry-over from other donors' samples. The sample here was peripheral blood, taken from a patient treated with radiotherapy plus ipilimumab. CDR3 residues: CSVGWRGRSTDTQYF. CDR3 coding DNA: TGCAGCGTTGGATGGCGGGGCCGGAGCACAGATACGCAGTATTTT.